The 25 T cell receptor beta chains listed next were all sequenced from one sample in a study of T cells in Graves' hyperthyroidism and ophthalmopathy. Researchers amplified the TCR beta CDR3 regions from RNA transcripts. An initial round of RT-PCR targeting the TCR CDR3 relied on the HTBI primer set. TCRdb processed the multiplex PCR reads anew with MiXCR; each CDR3 protein has one entry. The sample shows 370,000 or so distinct CDR3 sequences, approximately 12% of them seen only once. What was sequenced was blood. All receptors come from a man aged 25-45 years with Graves' hyperthyroidism that later progressed to Graves' ophthalmopathy.

The rearrangement joins TRBV29-1 to TRBJ1-4; the match to TRBD1 covers 8 bases. This CDR3 region has 12 residues. Germline V gene lookup returns CDR1 SQVTM and CDR2 ANQGSEA. The J segment lost 7 bases and the V segment lost 7 bases, leaving 5 bases of the junction unmatched. The CDR3 nucleotides read TGCAGCGGCGGACAGGGTCGTGAAAAACTGTTTTTT. Translated, it gives CSGGQGREKLFF.

This clonotype was counted at least ten times. The chain links TRBV2 to TRBJ1-2; TRBD1 might be the D (6 bases). Trimming took 5 bases from V and 7 from J, leaving 11 bases between them. The germline V gene has CDR1 SNHLY and CDR2 FYNNEI. The CDR3 consists of 12 residues. The CDR3, as DNA: TGTGCCAGCAGTCATACAGGGCCTGGCTACACCTTC. It specifies CASSHTGPGYTF. The full variable domain, rest sourced from reference TRBV2 and TRBJ1-2, is EPEVTQTPSHQVTQMGQEVILRCVPISNHLYFYWYRQILGQKVEFLVSFYNNEISEKSEIFDDQFSVERPDGSNFTLKIRSTKLEDSAMYFCASSHTGPGYTFGSGTRLTVV.

This clonotype was seen many times. The CDR3 loop reads CAWRPGLARDTQYF. Here the CDR3 DNA reads TGTGCCTGGAGGCCGGGACTAGCTCGGGATACGCAGTATTTT. This chain uses TRBV30 with TRBJ2-3, with TRBD2 matching 9 bases. The CDR3 covers 14 residues. J was trimmed by 6 bases and V by 3 bases; bases with no gene match: 7. Germline V gives CDR1 GTSNPN, CDR2 SVGIG (reference sequence).

This clonotype was seen only once. J is TRBJ2-1 and V is TRBV13, with D perhaps matching TRBD2 (6 bases). In germline, CDR1 is PRHDT, CDR2 FYEKMQ (reference sequence). The CDR3 covers 12 residues. Trimming left V 4 bases short and J 12 bases short, with 13 bases between. CDR3 sequence reads: CASSSGTGGQFF. The CDR3 coding sequence is TGTGCCAGCAGCTCCGGGACCGGGGGGCAGTTCTTC. Complete variable domain (other parts from reference TRBV13 and TRBJ2-1): AAGVIQSPRHLIKEKRETATLKCYPIPRHDTVYWYQQGPGQDPQFLISFYEKMQSDKGSIPDRFSAQQFSDYHSELNMSSLELGDSALYFCASSSGTGGQFFGPGTRLTVL.

Many counts were recorded for this clonotype. This chain joins TRBV6-1 and TRBJ1-2, with 9 bases lining up with TRBD1. This CDR3 has 14 residues. CDR1 is MNHNS, CDR2 SASEGT, per germline. V gave up 2 bases and J gave up 8 bases; unmatched junction bases: 6. CDR3 bases: TGTGCCAGCAGTGAACCCCGGACAGGGGACGGCTACACCTTC. Residues: CASSEPRTGDGYTF.

This clonotype was observed at least ten times. The chain joins TRBV11-3 to TRBJ2-5, with 12 positions matching TRBD2. The V segment lost 4 bases and the J segment 7 bases; nucleotides outside the gene matches: 7. This CDR3 has 15 amino acids. Germline CDR1 reads SGHNT; CDR2 reads YENEEA. CDR3 amino acids: CASSSTSGGPGTQYF. The CDR3 region has the DNA TGTGCCAGCAGCTCAACTAGCGGGGGGCCTGGGACCCAGTACTTC.

This clonotype was counted at least ten times. At one end, the junction sequence differs from germline, possibly due to a read error. This chain connects TRBV11-2 to TRBJ2-1, with 9 positions matching TRBD2. CDR3 length equals 16 residues. Germline values: CDR1 SGHAT, CDR2 FQNNGV. As DNA, the CDR3 is TGTGCCAGCAGCTTAGGGGGGACTAGCTCCCACAATGAGCAGTTCTTC. Translated: CASSLGGTSSHNEQFF.

This clonotype was seen once. The V gene is TRBV6-9, the J gene TRBJ1-2; possible D gene TRBD1, 5 bases. Trimming left V 4 bases short and J 4 bases short, with 22 bases between. The CDR3 spans 17 residues. The germline V gene encodes CDR1 MNHGY and CDR2 SVAAGI. CDR3 residues: CASSSKPGTEIAYGYTF. The CDR3 DNA reads as TGTGCCAGCAGTTCAAAACCGGGGACGGAGATTGCCTATGGCTACACCTTC.

This clonotype was seen at least ten times. The rearrangement links TRBV13 to TRBJ2-5, with a tentative D call TRBD2 (6 bases). V was pared by 8 bases and J by 7 bases, with 11 bases between. Per the germline V gene, CDR1 is PRHDT and CDR2 is FYEKMQ (reference sequence). The CDR3 is made up of 11 amino acids. Here the CDR3 DNA reads TGTGCCAGCTCGGAGGGAGGGACCCAGTACTTC. Translating it yields CASSEGGTQYF.

This clonotype was counted only a few times. This chain uses TRBV27 with TRBJ2-5; D is perhaps TRBD2 (7 bases). In germline, CDR1 is MNHEY, CDR2 SMNVEV (reference sequence). This CDR3 is built from 15 residues. Trimming stripped 0 bases from V and 4 bases from J, with 12 bases between. This CDR3 is CASSLSMRGRETQYF. The CDR3 region has the DNA TGTGCCAGCAGTTTATCGATGCGGGGGCGAGAGACCCAGTACTTC.

This clonotype appeared many times. The gene calls are TRBV27 and TRBJ2-3; 10 bases line up with TRBD2. This CDR3 has 14 residues. After removal of 8 bases from V and 4 bases from J, the junction contained 6 bases not matched to a gene. Germline V CDR1 and CDR2: MNHEY, SMNVEV (reference sequence). The CDR3 here is CASRIGLAADTQYF. CDR3 bases: TGTGCCAGCCGAATAGGACTAGCGGCAGATACGCAGTATTTT.

The rearrangement uses TRBV5-1 and TRBJ1-1; 7 bases line up with TRBD1. V lost 5 bases to trimming and J lost 1 base; unmatched junction nucleotides: 14. Germline CDR1 SGHRS, CDR2 YFSETQ. The CDR3 runs to 17 residues. The CDR3 DNA is TGCGCCAGCAGGTTGTCCTCCAGGGGGGAAACGAACACTGAAGCTTTCTTT. It yields the protein CASRLSSRGETNTEAFF.

This rearrangement joins TRBV28 to TRBJ2-1, with a tentative D call TRBD2 (5 bases). The V end lost 8 bases, the J end lost 6 bases, and 17 bases lay between the germline ends. Per the germline V gene, CDR1 is MDHEN and CDR2 is SYDVKM. The CDR3 runs to 14 residues. The CDR3, as DNA: TGTGCCAGCGGTGCCGGGAACGCTATCAATGAGCAGTTCTTC. The encoded protein is CASGAGNAINEQFF.

The chain links TRBV2 to TRBJ1-4, with TRBD1 matching over 10 bases. J was trimmed by 5 bases and V by 5 bases; bases with no gene match: 5. CDR1 and CDR2 (germline): SNHLY, FYNNEI. This CDR3 has 15 residues. CDR3 coding DNA: TGTGCCAGCAGTTTGACAGGGGGCATCAATGAAAAACTGTTTTTT. This translates into CASSLTGGINEKLFF.

The chain is built from TRBV27 and TRBJ1-2; TRBD1 matches at 10 bases. This CDR3 has 15 residues. The germline V gene encodes CDR1 MNHEY and CDR2 SMNVEV (reference sequence). With V trimmed by 5 bases and J by 4 bases, 7 bases remained unmatched. The CDR3 sequence: CASSRTGGASYGYTF. CDR3 DNA: TGTGCCAGCAGTCGGACAGGGGGGGCTAGCTATGGCTACACCTTC.

The rearrangement joins TRBV6-5 to TRBJ2-2; D may be TRBD2 (5 bases). V dropped 0 bases and J dropped 4 bases, with 12 bases sitting between them. The germline gives CDR1 MNHEY, CDR2 SVGAGI. The CDR3 extends over 16 amino acids. As DNA, the CDR3 is TGTGCCAGCAGTTACTCGTTGCGGGCAATCACCGGGGAGCTGTTTTTT. It codes for CASSYSLRAITGELFF.

The genes are TRBV20-1 and TRBJ1-5, with D perhaps matching TRBD1 (6 bases). CDR3 length equals 15 residues. The germline V and J ends were trimmed by 0 bases and 4 bases, with 13 bases remaining between them. Per germline, CDR1 DFQATT and CDR2 SNEGSKA (reference sequence). Written as DNA, the CDR3 is TGCAGTGCTAGAGAACAGGGATCCGCAAATCAGCCCCAGCATTTT. Encoded protein: CSAREQGSANQPQHF.

This clonotype has ten or more counts. The chain couples TRBV24-1 to TRBJ1-5; D ambiguous. This CDR3 is 14 amino acids long. Trimming took 4 bases from V and 0 from J, leaving 6 bases between them. Germline V gives CDR1 KGHDR, CDR2 SFDVKD. The CDR3 DNA follows: TGTGCCACCAGTGAGGTTTATAGCAATCAGCCCCAGCATTTT. Amino acid sequence: CATSEVYSNQPQHF.

The CDR3 nucleotides are TGTGCCAGCAGCGTATCCGGGACAGGTATTTACGAGCAGTACTTC. Protein: CASSVSGTGIYEQYF. V gene TRBV9 combines with J gene TRBJ2-7; 8 positions agree with TRBD1. Germline V gives CDR1 SGDLS, CDR2 YYNGEE. The length of the CDR3 is 15 residues. V lost 1 base to trimming and J lost 4 bases; unmatched junction nucleotides: 7. Full variable domain (rest looked up from reference TRBV9 and TRBJ2-7): DSGVTQTPKHLITATGQRVTLRCSPRSGDLSVYWYQQSLDQGLQFLIQYYNGEERAKGNILERFSAQQFPDLHSELNLSSLELGDSALYFCASSVSGTGIYEQYFGPGTRLTVT.

This clonotype was observed many times. The rearrangement uses TRBV28 and TRBJ1-5, with D perhaps matching TRBD1 (6 bases). Germline CDR1 is MDHEN and CDR2 is SYDVKM. The CDR3 length is 14 residues. Between the trimmed V and J ends, which lost 5 bases and 5 bases, there was a span of 13 bases. CDR3 protein: CASSVRGGHQPQHF. DNA of the CDR3: TGTGCCAGCAGTGTCAGGGGTGGGCATCAGCCCCAGCATTTT.

This clonotype was counted a few times. No conserved phenylalanine or tryptophan is present at the end of the CDR3, so a read error is the likely explanation. The V call is TRBV5-1, the J call TRBJ2-7, with 7 bases fitting TRBD2. Germline V gene data show CDR1 as SGHRS and CDR2 as YFSETQ. The CDR3 is made up of 15 amino acids. J lost 2 bases, V lost 4 bases, and 9 bases had no gene match. The CDR3 nucleotides are TGCGCCAGCAGCCCGGAAGCGGGGCAAACCTACGAGCAGTACCTC. Protein: CASSPEAGQTYEQYL.

This clonotype was counted only a few times. The chain joins TRBV7-2 to TRBJ2-7; possibly TRBD1 for D (7 bases). Per the germline V gene, CDR1 is SGHTA and CDR2 is FQGNSA. The ends were cut back, 4 bases at V and 5 bases at J, with 21 bases in the middle. The CDR3 consists of 16 residues. Written as DNA, the CDR3 is TGTGCCAGCAGCTCCGAGTCGTGGAGGGGGCAAAACGAGCAGTACTTC. Translating gives CASSSESWRGQNEQYF.

This clonotype was counted once. A much larger clone differs from this one at a single base, so this may be a read error. The chain carries TRBV6-5 and TRBJ2-7; the match to TRBD1 covers 7 bases. The J segment lost 5 bases and the V segment lost 2 bases, leaving 6 bases of the junction unmatched. The CDR3 spans 14 residues. CDR1 MNHEY and CDR2 SVGAGI come from the germline V gene. CDR3 in DNA: TGTGCCAGCAGTTACCCCGACAGGGCCCACGAGCAGTACTTC. Translating gives CASSYPDRAHEQYF.

This clonotype appeared a few times. The chain uses TRBV7-9 and TRBJ2-3; 15 nucleotides match TRBD2. There are 18 residues in the CDR3. V lost 1 base to trimming and J lost 4 bases; unmatched junction nucleotides: 6. CDR1 and CDR2 (germline): SEHNR, FQNEAQ (reference sequence). The CDR3: CASSLGGLAGGRPDTQYF. CDR3 nucleotides: TGTGCCAGCAGCTTAGGGGGACTAGCGGGGGGCCGGCCAGATACGCAGTATTTT.

CDR3 in amino acids: CASSTTSGTSSYNEQFF. For the CDR3, the DNA is TGTGCCAGCAGCACGACTAGCGGGACGAGCTCCTACAATGAGCAGTTCTTC. This chain links TRBV13 with TRBJ2-1; TRBD2 matches at 11 bases. J lost 0 bases, V lost 5 bases, and 6 bases had no gene match. This CDR3 is built from 17 residues. Germline V gene data show CDR1 as PRHDT and CDR2 as FYEKMQ (reference sequence). Complete variable domain (other parts from reference TRBV13 and TRBJ2-1): AAGVIQSPRHLIKEKRETATLKCYPIPRHDTVYWYQQGPGQDPQFLISFYEKMQSDKGSIPDRFSAQQFSDYHSELNMSSLELGDSALYFCASSTTSGTSSYNEQFFGPGTRLTVL.